This T cell receptor (beta chain) was identified in a study of cytomegalovirus exposure and HLA in healthy donors. PCR employed 60 Vbeta and 13 Jbeta primers. The protocol was immunoSEQ multiplex PCR, while the TCRdb copy is restricted to in-frame clones and leaves out a portion. The sample lists 150,000 to 200,000 clones, approximately 80% occurring once. V lost 4 bases and J lost 5, with 5 bases in between. The CDR3 has 11 residues. The germline gives CDR1 MDHEN, CDR2 SYDVKM. This chain connects TRBV28 to TRBJ1-2; D unresolved. The TCR was taken from a young man in good health and CMV-seropositive. Material for sequencing was PBMCs. The CDR3 region has the DNA TGTGCCAGCAGTTACGGGTATGGCTACACCTTC. Translation gives CASSYGYGYTF.